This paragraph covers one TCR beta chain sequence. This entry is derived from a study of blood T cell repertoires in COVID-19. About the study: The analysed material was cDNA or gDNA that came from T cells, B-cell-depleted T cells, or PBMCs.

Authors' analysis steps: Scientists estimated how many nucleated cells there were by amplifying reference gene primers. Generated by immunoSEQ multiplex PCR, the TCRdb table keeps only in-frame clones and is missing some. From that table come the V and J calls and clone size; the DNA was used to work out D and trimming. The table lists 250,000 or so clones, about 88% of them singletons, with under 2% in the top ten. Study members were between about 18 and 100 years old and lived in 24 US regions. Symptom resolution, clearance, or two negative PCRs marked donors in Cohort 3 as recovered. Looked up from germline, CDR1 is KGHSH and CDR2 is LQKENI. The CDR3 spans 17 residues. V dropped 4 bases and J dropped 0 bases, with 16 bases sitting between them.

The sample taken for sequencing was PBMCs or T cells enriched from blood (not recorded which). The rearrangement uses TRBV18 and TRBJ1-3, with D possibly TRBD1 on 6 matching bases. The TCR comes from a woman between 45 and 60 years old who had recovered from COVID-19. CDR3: CASSQDVRGDSGNTIYF. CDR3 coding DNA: TGTGCCAGCTCACAGGACGTCAGGGGCGACTCTGGAAACACCATATATTTT.